The sequence of this T cell receptor beta chain was determined in a study of blood T cells in healthy people across ages. The CDR3 loop spans 16 amino acids. Germline CDR1 reads SGHDT; CDR2 reads YYEEEE. Deletions cut 0 bases from V and 10 bases from J, with 20 bases between. In this sample, this clonotype turned up a few times. What it binds is not known. Broader study findings: Diversity figures based on one million T cells were deemed too low.

Then a second PCR, running roughly 7 to 12 cycles, was carried out with a sample-barcoded 5' primer and a J-beta primer mix. Sequencing of every sample gave 2.5 million or more CDR3-containing paired-end reads. MiXCR, applied by TCRdb to the 5' RACE reads, yields one record per CDR3 protein. Of under 2 million distinct CDR3 sequences in the sample, about 35% were seen once. Healthy individuals of Caucasian origin from Russia, aged about 6 to 100, served as donors. A minimum of 5 micrograms of total RNA was extracted per sample. The sample taken for sequencing was blood. This receptor was obtained from a woman between 25 and 40 years old in good health. The V call is TRBV5-6, the J call TRBJ2-1; D may be TRBD1 or TRBD2 (5 bases each). The CDR3 reads CASSLGDGLPLGEQFF. CDR3 bases: TGTGCCAGCAGCTTGGGGGACGGACTCCCCCTCGGGGAGCAGTTCTTC.